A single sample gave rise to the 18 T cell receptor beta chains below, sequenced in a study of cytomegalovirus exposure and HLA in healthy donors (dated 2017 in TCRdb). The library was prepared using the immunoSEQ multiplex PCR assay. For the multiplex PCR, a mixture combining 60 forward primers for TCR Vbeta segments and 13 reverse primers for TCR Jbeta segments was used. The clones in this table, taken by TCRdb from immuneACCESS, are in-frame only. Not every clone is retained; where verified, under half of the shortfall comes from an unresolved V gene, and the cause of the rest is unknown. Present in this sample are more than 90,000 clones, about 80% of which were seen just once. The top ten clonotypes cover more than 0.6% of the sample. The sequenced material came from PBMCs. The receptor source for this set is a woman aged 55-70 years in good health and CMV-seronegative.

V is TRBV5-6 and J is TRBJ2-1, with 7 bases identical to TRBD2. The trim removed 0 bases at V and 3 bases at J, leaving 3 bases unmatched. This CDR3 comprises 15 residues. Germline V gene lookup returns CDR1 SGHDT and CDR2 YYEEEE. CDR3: CASSLGTSSYNEQFF. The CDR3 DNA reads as TGTGCCAGCAGCTTGGGGACTAGTAGCTACAATGAGCAGTTCTTC.

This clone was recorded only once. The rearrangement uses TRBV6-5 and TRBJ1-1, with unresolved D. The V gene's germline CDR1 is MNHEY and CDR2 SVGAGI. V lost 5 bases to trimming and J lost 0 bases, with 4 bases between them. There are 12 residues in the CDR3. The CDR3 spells CASSQMNTEAFF. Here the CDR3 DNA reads TGTGCCAGCAGTCAAATGAACACTGAAGCTTTCTTT.

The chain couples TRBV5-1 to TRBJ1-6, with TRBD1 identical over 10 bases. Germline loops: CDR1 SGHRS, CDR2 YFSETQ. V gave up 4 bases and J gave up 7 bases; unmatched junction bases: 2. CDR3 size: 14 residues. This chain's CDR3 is CASSGTGANSPLHF. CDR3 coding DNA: TGCGCCAGCAGCGGGACAGGGGCGAATTCACCCCTCCACTTT.

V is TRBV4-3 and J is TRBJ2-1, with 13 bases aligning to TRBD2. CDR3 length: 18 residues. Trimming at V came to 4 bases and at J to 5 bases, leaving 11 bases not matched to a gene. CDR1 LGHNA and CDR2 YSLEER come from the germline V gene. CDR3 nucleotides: TGCGCCAGCAGCCCTCGGACTAGCGGGGGCCTCCCGAACAATGAGCAGTTCTTC. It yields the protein CASSPRTSGGLPNNEQFF.

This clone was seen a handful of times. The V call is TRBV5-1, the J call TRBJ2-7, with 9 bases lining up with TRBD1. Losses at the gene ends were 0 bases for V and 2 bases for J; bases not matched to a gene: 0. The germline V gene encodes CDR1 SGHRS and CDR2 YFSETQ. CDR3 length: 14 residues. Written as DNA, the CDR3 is TGCGCCAGCAGCTTGGGACAGGGGGCCTACGAGCAGTACTTC. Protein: CASSLGQGAYEQYF. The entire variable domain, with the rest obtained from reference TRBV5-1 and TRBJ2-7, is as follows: KAGVTQTPRYLIKTRGQQVTLSCSPISGHRSVSWYQQTPGQGLQFLFEYFSETQRNKGNFPGRFSGRQFSNSRSEMNVSTLELGDSALYLCASSLGQGAYEQYFGPGTRLTVT.

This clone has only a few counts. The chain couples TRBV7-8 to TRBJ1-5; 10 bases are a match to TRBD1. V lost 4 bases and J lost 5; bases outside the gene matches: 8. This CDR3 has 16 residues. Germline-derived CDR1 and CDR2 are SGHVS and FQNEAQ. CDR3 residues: CASSSTDRGVDQPQHF. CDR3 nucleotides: TGTGCCAGCAGCTCCACGGACAGGGGGGTGGATCAGCCCCAGCATTTT.

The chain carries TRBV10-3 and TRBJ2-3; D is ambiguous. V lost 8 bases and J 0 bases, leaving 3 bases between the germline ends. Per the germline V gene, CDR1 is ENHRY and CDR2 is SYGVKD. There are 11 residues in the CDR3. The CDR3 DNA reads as TGTGCCATCGGCAGCACAGATACGCAGTATTTT. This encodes CAIGSTDTQYF.

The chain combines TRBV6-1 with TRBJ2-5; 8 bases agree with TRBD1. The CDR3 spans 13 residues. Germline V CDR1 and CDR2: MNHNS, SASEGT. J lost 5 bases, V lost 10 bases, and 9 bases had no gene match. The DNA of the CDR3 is TGTGCCACCCGGACAGGGCCCTGGGAGACCCAGTACTTC. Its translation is CATRTGPWETQYF.

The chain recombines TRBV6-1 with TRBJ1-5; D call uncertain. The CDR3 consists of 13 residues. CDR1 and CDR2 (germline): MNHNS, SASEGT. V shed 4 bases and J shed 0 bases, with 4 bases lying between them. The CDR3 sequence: CASSVYSNQPQHF. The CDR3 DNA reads TGTGCCAGCAGTGTGTATAGCAATCAGCCCCAGCATTTT.

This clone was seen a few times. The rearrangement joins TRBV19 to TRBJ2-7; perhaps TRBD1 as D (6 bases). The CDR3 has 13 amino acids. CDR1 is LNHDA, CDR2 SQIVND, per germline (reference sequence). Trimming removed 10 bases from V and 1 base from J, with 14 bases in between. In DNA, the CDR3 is TGTGCCACCTGGGACACTACATCCTACGAGCAGTACTTC. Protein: CATWDTTSYEQYF.

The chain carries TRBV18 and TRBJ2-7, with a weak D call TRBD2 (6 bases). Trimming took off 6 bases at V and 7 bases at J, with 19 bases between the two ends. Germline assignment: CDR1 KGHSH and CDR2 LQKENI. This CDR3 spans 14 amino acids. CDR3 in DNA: TGTGCCAGCTCTGGGACTGAGGACTTAGCAGAGCAGTACTTC. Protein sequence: CASSGTEDLAEQYF.

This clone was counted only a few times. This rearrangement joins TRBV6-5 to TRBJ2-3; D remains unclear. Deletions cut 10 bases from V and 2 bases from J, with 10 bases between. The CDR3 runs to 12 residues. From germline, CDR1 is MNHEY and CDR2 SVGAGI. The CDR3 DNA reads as TGTGCCACTAAGAGTGACACAGATACGCAGTATTTT. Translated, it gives CATKSDTDTQYF.

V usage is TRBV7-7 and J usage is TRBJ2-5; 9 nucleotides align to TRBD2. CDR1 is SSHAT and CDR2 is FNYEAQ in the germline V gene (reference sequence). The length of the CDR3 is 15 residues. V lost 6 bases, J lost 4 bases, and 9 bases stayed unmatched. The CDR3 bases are TGTGCCAGCAGTCCTGGACTAGCGTGGGGAGAGACCCAGTACTTC. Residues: CASSPGLAWGETQYF. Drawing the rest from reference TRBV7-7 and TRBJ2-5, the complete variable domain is GAGVSQSPRYKVTKRGQDVTLRCDPISSHATLYWYQQALGQGPEFLTYFNYEAQPDKSGLPSDRFSAERPEGSISTLTIQRTEQRDSAMYRCASSPGLAWGETQYFGPGTRLLVL.

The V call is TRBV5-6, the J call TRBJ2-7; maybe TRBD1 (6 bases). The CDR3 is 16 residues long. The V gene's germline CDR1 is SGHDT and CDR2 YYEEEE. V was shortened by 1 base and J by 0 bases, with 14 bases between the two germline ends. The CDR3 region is CASSLYDRPSSYEQYF. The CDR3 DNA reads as TGTGCCAGCAGCTTGTATGACAGGCCTAGCTCCTACGAGCAGTACTTC.

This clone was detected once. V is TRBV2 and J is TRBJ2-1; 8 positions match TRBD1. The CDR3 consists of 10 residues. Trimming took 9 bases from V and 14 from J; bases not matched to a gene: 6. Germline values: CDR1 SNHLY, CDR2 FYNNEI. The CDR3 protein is CASRRGREFF. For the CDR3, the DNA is TGTGCCAGTCGCAGGGGGCGCGAGTTCTTC.

The CDR3 nucleotides read TGTGCCAGCAGGGGACTAGCGGGGGGATCAGATACGCAGTATTTT. This translates into CASRGLAGGSDTQYF. The J gene is TRBJ2-3, the V gene TRBV6-5; 15 bases match TRBD2. This CDR3 is 15 amino acids long. Germline V gene data show CDR1 as MNHEY and CDR2 as SVGAGI. The V segment lost 6 bases and the J segment 4 bases; nucleotides outside the gene matches: 2.

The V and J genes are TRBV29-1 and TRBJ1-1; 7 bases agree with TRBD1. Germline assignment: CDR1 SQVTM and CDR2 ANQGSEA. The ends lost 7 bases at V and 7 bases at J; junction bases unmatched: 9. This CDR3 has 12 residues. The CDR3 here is CSGLQGRNEAFF. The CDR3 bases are TGCAGCGGGCTACAGGGGAGGAATGAAGCTTTCTTT.

The CDR3 sequence is CASSYLAGANTGELFF. CDR3 DNA: TGTGCCAGCAGCTACCTAGCGGGGGCCAACACCGGGGAGCTGTTTTTT. The genes are TRBV6-5 and TRBJ2-2, with 10 bases lining up with TRBD2. This CDR3 spans 16 amino acids. With V trimmed by 6 bases and J by 2 bases, 6 bases remained unmatched. Germline V gives CDR1 MNHEY, CDR2 SVGAGI.